These T cell receptor beta chains were read from a single sample in a study of blood T cell repertoires in COVID-19. The protocol was immunoSEQ multiplex PCR, while the TCRdb copy is restricted to in-frame clones and leaves out a portion. This table holds 200,000 to 250,000 clones, 86% found once. Sequencing was performed on peripheral blood. These receptors all stem from a woman aged 55-70 years who had recovered from COVID-19. Both conserved end residues are part of each CDR3. The D gene is left open where the match is weak. Clone size is given for some rows only: seen once, a few or many times, or a class if the clone is expanded.

D gene,J gene,clone size,V gene,CDR3 protein,CDR3 DNA
-,TRBJ1-5,-,TRBV5-1,CASRGRVNQPQHF,TGCGCCAGCAGAGGGAGGGTGAATCAGCCCCAGCATTTT
TRBD2,TRBJ2-5,once,TRBV5-1,CASSGTSGRQETQYF,TGCGCCAGCTCTGGGACTAGCGGGAGACAAGAGACCCAGTACTTC
-,TRBJ2-3,-,TRBV28,CASVFTRTDTQYF,TGTGCCAGCGTCTTTACTCGGACAGATACGCAGTATTTT
-,TRBJ2-7,-,TRBV20-1,CSARQVQEQYF,TGCAGTGCTAGACAGGTCCAGGAGCAGTACTTC
-,TRBJ2-7,-,TRBV19,CASSIFYDSRSSYEQYF,TGTGCCAGTAGTATCTTTTATGACAGCCGGAGCTCCTACGAGCAGTACTTC
-,TRBJ2-7,-,TRBV5-1,CASSIQPRTDTYEQYF,TGCGCCAGCAGCATACAGCCCCGGACAGATACCTACGAGCAGTACTTC
TRBD1,TRBJ1-3,-,TRBV27,CASRLTGQQGTIYF,TGTGCCAGCAGACTCACGGGACAGCAAGGCACCATATATTTT
-,TRBJ2-1,once,TRBV6-2/TRBV6-3,CASSSLRNEQFF,TGTGCCAGCAGTAGCTTGCGGAATGAGCAGTTCTTC
TRBD1,TRBJ1-2,-,TRBV7-2,CASSLDVTGFGYTF,TGTGCCAGCAGCTTAGATGTGACAGGGTTTGGCTACACCTTC
-,TRBJ1-2,-,TRBV3-1/TRBV3-2,CASSPASRTHYGYTF,TGTGCCAGCAGCCCTGCTAGTCGGACACACTATGGCTACACCTTC
TRBD1,TRBJ1-1,few,TRBV18,CASSPGTGEAFF,TGTGCCAGCTCACCAGGGACAGGAGAAGCTTTCTTT
TRBD1,TRBJ1-1,-,TRBV25-1,CASRLQGHTEAFF,TGTGCCAGCAGACTACAGGGGCACACTGAAGCTTTCTTT
TRBD1,TRBJ2-7,-,TRBV3-1/TRBV3-2,CASSLTGKGGYEQYF,TGTGCCAGCAGCCTGACAGGGAAAGGAGGCTACGAGCAGTACTTC
-,TRBJ2-2,-,TRBV6-5,CASSYNRGGPTGELFF,TGTGCCAGCAGTTATAACAGGGGGGGGCCCACCGGGGAGCTGTTTTTT
-,TRBJ1-3,few,TRBV11-2,CASSPRWELSSGNTIYF,TGTGCCAGCAGCCCCCGGTGGGAGCTCAGCTCTGGAAACACCATATATTTT
-,TRBJ1-2,-,TRBV6-5,CASSYSPGVGYTF,TGTGCCAGCAGTTACTCACCAGGGGTCGGCTACACCTTC
TRBD2,TRBJ2-5,-,TRBV7-3,CASSLGLAGLETQYF,TGTGCCAGCAGCTTAGGACTAGCGGGGTTGGAGACCCAGTACTTC
TRBD2,TRBJ2-3,-,TRBV14,CASSHNAGGIFSSTDTQYF,TGTGCCAGCAGCCACAACGCGGGGGGGATCTTTTCTAGCACAGATACGCAGTATTTT
-,TRBJ1-2,-,TRBV14,CASSQDLTGVSGYTF,TGTGCCAGCAGCCAAGATCTGACGGGAGTATCGGGCTACACCTTC
-,TRBJ1-2,-,TRBV3-1/TRBV3-2,CASSQEGAPSPWEYGYTF,TGTGCCAGCAGCCAAGAAGGGGCCCCCTCGCCTTGGGAATATGGCTACACCTTC
-,TRBJ1-4,-,TRBV5-5,CASSLGATSNEKLFF,TGTGCCAGCAGCTTGGGGGCAACTTCTAATGAAAAACTGTTTTTT
TRBD2,TRBJ2-2,-,TRBV2,CASSESGGGAGELFF,TGTGCCAGCAGTGAGAGCGGGGGTGGGGCCGGGGAGCTGTTTTTT
-,TRBJ2-6,once,TRBV19,CASSGDSLGANVLTF,TGTGCCAGTAGTGGCGACAGCCTCGGGGCCAACGTCCTGACTTTC
-,TRBJ1-1,-,TRBV29-1,CSVGWTMLSTEAFF,TGCAGCGTTGGGTGGACAATGTTGAGCACTGAAGCTTTCTTT
TRBD2,TRBJ2-3,-,TRBV5-8,CASSRTSARSTQYF,TGTGCCAGCAGCCGGACTAGCGCAAGGTCTACGCAGTATTTT
-,TRBJ2-7,-,TRBV19,CASSKQRENYEQYF,TGTGCCAGTAGTAAACAACGGGAGAACTACGAGCAGTACTTC
TRBD2,TRBJ2-3,-,TRBV27,CASSLFATSGADTQYF,TGTGCCAGCAGTTTATTCGCGACTAGCGGTGCAGATACGCAGTATTTT
TRBD1,TRBJ1-4,-,TRBV7-9,CASSLGTGTGLGEKLFF,TGTGCCAGCAGCTTAGGTACCGGGACAGGGTTAGGTGAAAAACTGTTTTTT
TRBD2,TRBJ2-7,-,TRBV5-4,CAFGLAGGYEQYF,TGTGCGTTCGGGCTAGCGGGGGGCTACGAGCAGTACTTC
TRBD1,TRBJ1-4,-,TRBV23-1,CASSQDRELFF,TGCGCCAGCAGTCAAGACAGGGAACTGTTTTTT
TRBD2,TRBJ2-1,-,TRBV9,CASSLAGSYNEQFF,TGTGCCAGTAGCCTAGCGGGGTCCTACAATGAGCAGTTCTTC
-,TRBJ1-4,-,TRBV6-5,CASSYYAEGEKLFF,TGTGCCAGCAGTTACTACGCGGAGGGTGAAAAACTGTTTTTT
-,TRBJ1-4,once,TRBV18,CASSPRQQAVATNEKLFF,TGTGCCAGCTCACCAAGGCAGCAGGCCGTTGCAACTAATGAAAAACTGTTTTTT
-,TRBJ2-1,-,TRBV10-1,CASNEEGQEGPGFF,TGCGCCAGCAACGAAGAGGGTCAGGAGGGCCCGGGGTTCTTC
TRBD2,TRBJ2-1,-,TRBV19,CASSRDPGGSYNEQFF,TGTGCCAGTAGCAGAGACCCGGGGGGTTCCTACAATGAGCAGTTCTTC
-,TRBJ1-1,-,TRBV19,CASSTERVNTEAFF,TGTGCCAGTAGTACGGAACGGGTGAACACTGAAGCTTTCTTT
TRBD2,TRBJ2-3,-,TRBV19,CASSPRTSGGTDTQYF,TGTGCCAGTAGTCCTCGGACTAGCGGGGGCACAGATACGCAGTATTTT
-,TRBJ2-2,-,TRBV19,CASSIDHGRGRHTGELFF,TGTGCCAGTAGTATAGATCACGGCAGGGGGAGGCACACCGGGGAGCTGTTTTTT
-,TRBJ1-4,-,TRBV21-1,CASSKGGPARSATNEKLFF,TGTGCCAGCAGCAAAGGGGGGCCGGCCAGATCCGCAACTAATGAAAAACTGTTTTTT
TRBD1,TRBJ2-7,-,TRBV6-1,CASSDPGQGMVDEQYF,TGTGCCAGCAGTGACCCGGGACAGGGCATGGTGGACGAGCAGTACTTC
TRBD2,TRBJ2-7,once,TRBV2,CASSPTSGGYEQYF,TGTGCCAGCAGCCCGACTAGCGGAGGATACGAGCAGTACTTC
TRBD1,TRBJ1-6,-,TRBV5-1,CASSPDRVGVGGSPLHF,TGCGCCAGCAGTCCGGACAGGGTTGGGGTGGGGGGTTCACCCCTCCACTTT
TRBD1,TRBJ1-2,-,TRBV5-8,CASRTFLTGTEVNGYTF,TGTGCCAGCAGGACATTCCTCACCGGGACAGAAGTGAATGGCTACACCTTC
TRBD1,TRBJ1-1,few,TRBV14,CASSQGGTGYNTEAFF,TGTGCCAGCAGCCAAGGTGGGACAGGCTATAACACTGAAGCTTTCTTT
-,TRBJ1-2,-,TRBV28,CASTLGQRGGYTF,TGTGCCAGCACCCTGGGACAAAGAGGAGGCTACACCTTC
-,TRBJ1-2,-,TRBV2,CASSGAALSGYTF,TGTGCCAGCAGTGGGGCAGCCTTGAGTGGCTACACCTTC
TRBD1,TRBJ2-3,-,TRBV5-1,CASSPMGQGDTQYF,TGCGCCAGCAGCCCGATGGGACAGGGAGATACGCAGTATTTT
TRBD1,TRBJ1-6,-,TRBV28,CASSLRQGYLSPLHF,TGTGCCAGCAGCCTCAGACAGGGCTATCTCTCACCCCTCCACTTT
-,TRBJ2-3,-,TRBV21-1,CASALTYSPGCVSDTQYF,TGTGCCAGCGCCCTGACCTATAGCCCAGGGTGTGTGTCAGATACGCAGTATTTT
TRBD1,TRBJ2-1,-,TRBV9,CASNTRTGVEHEQFF,TGTGCCAGCAATACTAGGACAGGGGTAGAACATGAGCAGTTCTTC
-,TRBJ1-2,-,TRBV27,CASSDTFYGYTF,TGTGCCAGCAGTGACACCTTCTATGGCTACACCTTC
TRBD1,TRBJ2-7,-,TRBV19,CASSIQGATYEQYF,TGTGCCAGTAGTATTCAGGGGGCGACCTACGAGCAGTACTTC
-,TRBJ1-2,-,TRBV7-2,CASSPGPNYGYTF,TGTGCCAGCAGCCCTGGGCCGAACTATGGCTACACCTTC
TRBD1,TRBJ2-2,-,TRBV28,CASSLQFPRQGAYTGELFF,TGTGCCAGCTCCCTCCAATTTCCGAGACAGGGGGCGTACACCGGGGAGCTGTTTTTT
-,TRBJ2-3,-,TRBV7-3,CASSPLMGGHTTQYF,TGTGCCAGCAGCCCACTCATGGGGGGGCACACTACGCAGTATTTT
TRBD2,TRBJ2-1,-,TRBV2,CASRRLAGGNFVVVSNEQFF,TGTGCCAGCAGACGACTAGCGGGGGGAAATTTTGTAGTAGTTAGCAATGAGCAGTTCTTC
TRBD2,TRBJ2-1,-,TRBV19,CASSIASSGVNNEQFF,TGTGCCAGTAGTATAGCCTCTAGCGGGGTCAACAATGAGCAGTTCTTC
TRBD1,TRBJ1-2,-,TRBV19,CASSTDIWTGRSGYTF,TGTGCCAGTAGTACCGATATTTGGACAGGGAGGAGTGGCTACACCTTC
-,TRBJ1-2,-,TRBV19,CASRTQEGGYTF,TGTGCCAGTAGGACTCAGGAGGGAGGCTACACCTTC